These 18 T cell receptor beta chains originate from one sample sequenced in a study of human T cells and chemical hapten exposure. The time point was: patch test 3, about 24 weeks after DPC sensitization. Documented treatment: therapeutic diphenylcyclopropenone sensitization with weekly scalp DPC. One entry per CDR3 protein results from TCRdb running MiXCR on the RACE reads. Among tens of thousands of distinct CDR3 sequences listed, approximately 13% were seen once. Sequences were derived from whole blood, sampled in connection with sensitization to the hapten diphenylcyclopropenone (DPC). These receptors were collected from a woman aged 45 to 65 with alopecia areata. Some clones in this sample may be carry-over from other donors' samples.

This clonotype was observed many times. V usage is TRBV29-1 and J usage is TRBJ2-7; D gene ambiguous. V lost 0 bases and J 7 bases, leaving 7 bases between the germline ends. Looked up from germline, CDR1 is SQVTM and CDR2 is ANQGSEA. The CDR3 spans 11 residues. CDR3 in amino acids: CSVEDAWEQYF. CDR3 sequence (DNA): TGCAGCGTTGAAGACGCGTGGGAGCAGTACTTC.

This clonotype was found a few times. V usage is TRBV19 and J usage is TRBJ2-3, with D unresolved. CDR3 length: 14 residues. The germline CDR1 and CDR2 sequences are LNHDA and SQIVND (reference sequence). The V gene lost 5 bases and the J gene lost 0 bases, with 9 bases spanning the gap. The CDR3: CASSQQRSTDTQYF. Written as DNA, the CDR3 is TGTGCCAGTAGTCAGCAGAGAAGCACAGATACGCAGTATTTT.

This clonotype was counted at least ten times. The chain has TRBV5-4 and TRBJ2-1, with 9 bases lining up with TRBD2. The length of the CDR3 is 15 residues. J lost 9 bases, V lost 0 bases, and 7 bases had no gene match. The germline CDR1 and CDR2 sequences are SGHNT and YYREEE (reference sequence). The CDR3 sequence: CASSLAASGILEQFF. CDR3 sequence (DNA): TGTGCCAGCAGCTTGGCAGCTAGCGGGATTCTTGAGCAGTTCTTC.

For the CDR3, the DNA is TGCAGCGTTCGCGGGACAGGGCAAGAGTCACCCCTCCACTTT. Residues: CSVRGTGQESPLHF. V and J are TRBV29-1 and TRBJ1-6, with TRBD1 matching over 9 bases. Germline lookup yields CDR1 SQVTM and CDR2 ANQGSEA. Trimming at V came to 5 bases and at J to 10 bases, leaving 9 bases not matched to a gene. The CDR3 has 14 residues. The full variable domain, completed using reference TRBV29-1 and TRBJ1-6, is SAVISQKPSRDICQRGTSLTIQCQVDSQVTMMFWYRQQPGQSLTLIATANQGSEATYESGFVIDKFPISRPNLTFSTLTVSNMSPEDSSIYLCSVRGTGQESPLHFGNGTRLTVT.

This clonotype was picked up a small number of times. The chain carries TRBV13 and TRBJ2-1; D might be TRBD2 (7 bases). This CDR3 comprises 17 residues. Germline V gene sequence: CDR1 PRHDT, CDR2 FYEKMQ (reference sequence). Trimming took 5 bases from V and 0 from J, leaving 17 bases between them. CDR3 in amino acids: CASSLSDGGASYNEQFF. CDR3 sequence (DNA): TGTGCCAGCAGCCTATCCGATGGGGGGGCCTCCTACAATGAGCAGTTCTTC. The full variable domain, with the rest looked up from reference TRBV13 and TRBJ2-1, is AAGVIQSPRHLIKEKRETATLKCYPIPRHDTVYWYQQGPGQDPQFLISFYEKMQSDKGSIPDRFSAQQFSDYHSELNMSSLELGDSALYFCASSLSDGGASYNEQFFGPGTRLTVL.

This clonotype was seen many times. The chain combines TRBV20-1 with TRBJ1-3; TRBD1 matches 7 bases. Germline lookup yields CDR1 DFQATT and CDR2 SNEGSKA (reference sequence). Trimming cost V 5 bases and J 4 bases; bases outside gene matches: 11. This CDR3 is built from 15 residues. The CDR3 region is CSADSGQAAGNTIYF. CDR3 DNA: TGCAGTGCTGATTCTGGACAGGCTGCAGGAAACACCATATATTTT.

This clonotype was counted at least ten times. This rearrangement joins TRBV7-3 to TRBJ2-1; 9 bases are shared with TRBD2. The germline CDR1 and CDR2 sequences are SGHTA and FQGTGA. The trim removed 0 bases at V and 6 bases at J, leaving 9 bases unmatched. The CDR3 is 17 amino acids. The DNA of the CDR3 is TGTGCCAGCAGCTTAACCTCAGGGGCGGGAGGGCTCAATGAGCAGTTCTTC. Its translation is CASSLTSGAGGLNEQFF.

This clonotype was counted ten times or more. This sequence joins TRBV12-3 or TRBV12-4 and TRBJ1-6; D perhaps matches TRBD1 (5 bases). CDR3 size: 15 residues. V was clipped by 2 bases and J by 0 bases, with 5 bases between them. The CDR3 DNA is TGTGCCAGCAGTTTACAGGGCTCCTATAATTCACCCCTCCACTTT. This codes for CASSLQGSYNSPLHF.

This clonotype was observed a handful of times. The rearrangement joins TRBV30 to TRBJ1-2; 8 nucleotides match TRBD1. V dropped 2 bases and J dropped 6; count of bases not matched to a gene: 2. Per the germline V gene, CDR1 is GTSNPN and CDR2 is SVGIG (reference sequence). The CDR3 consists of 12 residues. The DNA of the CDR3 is TGTGCCTGGAGTAAGACAGGGGATGGCTACACCTTC. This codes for CAWSKTGDGYTF. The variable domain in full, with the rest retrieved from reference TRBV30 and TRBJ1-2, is SQTIHQWPATLVQPVGSPLSLECTVEGTSNPNLYWYRQAAGRGLQLLFYSVGIGQISSEVPQNLSASRPQDRQFILSSKKLLLSDSGFYLCAWSKTGDGYTFGSGTRLTVV.

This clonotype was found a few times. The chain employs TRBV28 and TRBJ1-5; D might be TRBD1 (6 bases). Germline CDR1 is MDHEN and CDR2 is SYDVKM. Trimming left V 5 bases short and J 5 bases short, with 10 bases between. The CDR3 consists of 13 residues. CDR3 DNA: TGTGCCAGCAGTCCTTCAGGGGATCAGCCCCAGCATTTT. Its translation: CASSPSGDQPQHF.

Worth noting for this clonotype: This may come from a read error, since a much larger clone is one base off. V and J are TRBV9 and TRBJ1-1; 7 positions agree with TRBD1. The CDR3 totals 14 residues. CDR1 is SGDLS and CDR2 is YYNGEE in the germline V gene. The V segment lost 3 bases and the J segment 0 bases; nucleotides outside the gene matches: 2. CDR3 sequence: CASSAGQLNTEAFF. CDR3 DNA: TGTGCCAGCAGCGCGGGACAGCTGAACACTGAAGCTTTCTTT.

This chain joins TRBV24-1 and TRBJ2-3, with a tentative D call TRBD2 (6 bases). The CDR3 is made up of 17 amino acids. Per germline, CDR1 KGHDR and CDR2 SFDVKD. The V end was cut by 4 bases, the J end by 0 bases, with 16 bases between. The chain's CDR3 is CATSDPGTSSSTDTQYF. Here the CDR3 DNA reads TGTGCCACCAGTGACCCCGGGACTTCATCAAGCACAGATACGCAGTATTTT.

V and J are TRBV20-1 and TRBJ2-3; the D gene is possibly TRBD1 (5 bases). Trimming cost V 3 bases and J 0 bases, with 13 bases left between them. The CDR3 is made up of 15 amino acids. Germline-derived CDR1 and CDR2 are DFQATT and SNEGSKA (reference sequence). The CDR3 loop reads CSASVTGPSTDTQYF. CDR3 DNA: TGCAGTGCTAGCGTTACAGGTCCTAGCACAGATACGCAGTATTTT.

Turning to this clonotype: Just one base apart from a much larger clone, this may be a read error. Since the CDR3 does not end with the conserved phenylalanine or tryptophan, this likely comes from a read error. CDR3 residues: CASSSHRAGANVLTL. The CDR3 DNA reads TGTGCCAGCAGTTCGCACAGGGCTGGGGCCAACGTCCTGACTCTC. V usage is TRBV12-3 or TRBV12-4 and J usage is TRBJ2-6; TRBD1 is a possible D gene (6 bases). This CDR3 is 15 amino acids long. The ends were cut back, 4 bases at V and 2 bases at J, with 9 bases in the middle.

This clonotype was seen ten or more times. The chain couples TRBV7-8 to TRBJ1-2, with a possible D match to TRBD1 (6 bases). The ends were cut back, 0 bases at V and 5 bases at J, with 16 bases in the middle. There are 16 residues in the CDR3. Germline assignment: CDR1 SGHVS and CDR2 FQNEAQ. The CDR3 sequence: CASSLANPGDRYGYTF. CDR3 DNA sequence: TGTGCCAGCAGCTTAGCGAATCCAGGGGATCGGTATGGCTACACCTTC.

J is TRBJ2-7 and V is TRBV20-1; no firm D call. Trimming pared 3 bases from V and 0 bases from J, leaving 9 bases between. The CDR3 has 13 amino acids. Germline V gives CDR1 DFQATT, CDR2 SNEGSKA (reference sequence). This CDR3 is CSASANPSYEQYF. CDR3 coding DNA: TGCAGTGCTAGTGCGAATCCCTCCTACGAGCAGTACTTC.

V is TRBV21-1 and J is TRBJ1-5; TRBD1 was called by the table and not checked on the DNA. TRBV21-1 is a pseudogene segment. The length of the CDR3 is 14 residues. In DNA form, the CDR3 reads TGTGCCAGCAGCAAACAGGGTTGGAATCAGCCCCAGCATTTT. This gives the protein CASSKQGWNQPQHF.

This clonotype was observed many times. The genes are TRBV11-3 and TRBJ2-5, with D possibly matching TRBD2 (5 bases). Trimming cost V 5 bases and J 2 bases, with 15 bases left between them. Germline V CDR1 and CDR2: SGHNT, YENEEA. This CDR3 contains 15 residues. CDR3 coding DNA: TGTGCCAGCAGCCCCCGTGGAGGAAGGCAAGAGACCCAGTACTTC. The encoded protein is CASSPRGGRQETQYF. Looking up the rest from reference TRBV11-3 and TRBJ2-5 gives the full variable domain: EAGVVQSPRYKIIEKKQPVAFWCNPISGHNTLYWYLQNLGQGPELLIRYENEEAVDDSQLPKDRFSAERLKGVDSTLKIQPAELGDSAVYLCASSPRGGRQETQYFGPGTRLLVL.